These T cell receptor beta chains were read from a single sample in a study of post-analysis software for immune sequencing data. Using its own MiXCR run on the PCR reads, TCRdb lists one record per CDR3 protein. The sample includes about 460,000 distinct CDR3 sequences, under 55% of them seen just once. The sequencing input was blood. The receptors derive from a girl between 5 and 17 years old with multiple sclerosis. The CDR3 runs from the conserved cysteine through the conserved F or W. The D gene is left open where the match is weak. Where a row states a size, it is once, few, many or the class of an expanded clone; other rows omit it.

j_call cdr3_length clone_size d_call v_call cdr3_nt cdr3_aa
TRBJ2-1 13 few NA TRBV2 TGTGCCAGCAGTGAACATAGTCGCCCTGAGCAGTTCTTC CASSEHSRPEQFF
TRBJ1-1 15 NA TRBD1 TRBV12-3/TRBV12-4 TGTGCCAGCAGTTTCGACGGGACAGACTACACTGAAGCTTTCTTT CASSFDGTDYTEAFF
TRBJ2-3 16 NA TRBD2 TRBV5-4 TGTGCCAGCAGCCCACGGACTAGCAGAAGCACAGATACGCAGTATTTT CASSPRTSRSTDTQYF
TRBJ2-7 17 NA NA TRBV14 TGTGCCAGCAGCCAAGAGTTTATAGCTACTTACTCCTACGAGCAGTACTTC CASSQEFIATYSYEQYF
TRBJ2-4 18 NA NA TRBV28 TGTGCCAGCAGTTTAGGGCCCCCTCGGCAGGTCGACACCGTTATTCAGTACTTC CASSLGPPRQVDTVIQYF
TRBJ2-6 15 NA NA TRBV10-3 TGTGCCATCAGTGGACAGGTCCCTGGGGCCAACGTCCTGACTTTC CAISGQVPGANVLTF
TRBJ2-2 15 NA NA TRBV29-1 TGCAGCGTTGAAGATTTCGTGGGTACCACCGGGGAGCTGTTTTTT CSVEDFVGTTGELFF
TRBJ2-4 16 once TRBD1 TRBV5-1 TGTGCCAGCAGCTTGGGACAGGGTCTCGGCAAAAACATTCAGTACTTC CASSLGQGLGKNIQYF
TRBJ2-2 12 NA NA TRBV9 TGTGCCAGCAGCCGTCCCACCGGGGAGCTGTTTTTT CASSRPTGELFF
TRBJ2-1 17 NA TRBD2 TRBV4-3 TGCGCCAGCAGCCAAGATGGGCGGGAGGGCCTAGGGAATGAGCAGTTCTTC CASSQDGREGLGNEQFF
TRBJ1-1 15 few NA TRBV6-5 TGTGCCAGCAGATCCCGGGGGACACCGAACACTGAAGCTTTCTTT CASRSRGTPNTEAFF
TRBJ2-1 15 NA NA TRBV4-2 TGTGCCAGCAGCCAAGCGTCAGGGGAATACAATGAGCAGTTCTTC CASSQASGEYNEQFF
TRBJ1-4 17 NA NA TRBV6-1 TGTGCCAGCAGTGAAGGAATTGAGGGTCCGGATAATGAAAAACTGTTTTTT CASSEGIEGPDNEKLFF
TRBJ1-4 15 NA TRBD1 TRBV7-6 TGTGCCAGCAGCAACTTGGACAGGGTTAATGAAAAACTGTTTTTT CASSNLDRVNEKLFF
TRBJ1-4 12 NA NA TRBV12-3/TRBV12-4 TGTGCCAGCAGGGAGGGTAATGAAAAACTGTTTTTT CASREGNEKLFF
TRBJ2-1 15 NA NA TRBV14 TGTGCCAGCAGCCAGGGACATGGACCCTACAATGAGCAGTTCTTC CASSQGHGPYNEQFF
TRBJ2-4 16 NA NA TRBV3-1 TGTGCCGGCAGCCAAGGGACTCCTAATATCAAAAACATTCAGTACTTC CAGSQGTPNIKNIQYF
TRBJ2-3 16 once TRBD2 TRBV10-3 TGTGCCATCAGTGAGTCGTCGGGAGGACCCCAGGGCCCGCAGTATTTT CAISESSGGPQGPQYF
TRBJ2-7 16 NA NA TRBV6-2/TRBV6-3 TGTGCCAGCAGTAGCTCCAGGATGGGGGAGTCCTACGAGCAGTACTTC CASSSSRMGESYEQYF
TRBJ1-4 17 NA TRBD1 TRBV12-3/TRBV12-4 TGTGCCAGCAGTTTAGTCGACAGGGTATATGGGGATGAAAAACTGTTTTTT CASSLVDRVYGDEKLFF
TRBJ2-5 16 NA TRBD1 TRBV4-1 TGCGCCAGCAGCCAAGAATGGGGTACAGGGGAAGAGACCCAGTACTTC CASSQEWGTGEETQYF
TRBJ2-1 14 NA TRBD2 TRBV6-5 TGTGCCAGCTCGGGACTAGCCAGCTACAATGAGCAGTTCTTC CASSGLASYNEQFF
TRBJ1-2 16 NA TRBD1 TRBV5-1 TGCGCCAGCAGCCCAACTACCGGGACAGAATACTATGGCTACACCTTC CASSPTTGTEYYGYTF
TRBJ2-1 13 few NA TRBV3-1 TGTGCCAGCAGCCAAGCCGTCGAGGATGAGCAGTTCTTC CASSQAVEDEQFF
TRBJ2-1 17 few TRBD2 TRBV7-2 TGTGCCAGCAGCTTAGAGGGAGGACTAGCGGGACACAATGAGCAGTTCTTC CASSLEGGLAGHNEQFF